The clone carrying this TCR beta chain has just one count. The antigen is unknown. This sample was taken from a study of STAT5B mutations in CD4+ large granular lymphocyte leukemia. The repertoire was sequenced with immunoSEQ multiplex PCR; TCRdb's copy has only in-frame clones and lacks some. The sample shows approximately 24,000 clones, under 80% of them seen only once. Whole-study results and caveats: TRBV06-family usage was enriched in top patient clones (8/27) versus controls (2/35). No patients shared main leukemic clonotypes, though about 26% appeared at low frequency elsewhere. Patient CD4-sorted repertoires looked more clonal than healthy CD4+ repertoires, even without putative leukemic clones.

This CDR3 comprises 17 residues. The TCR sequence derives from a human donor in good health. Sequenced material: CD4+ T cells from blood buffy coats. J is TRBJ2-3 and V is TRBV21-1; the table's D call, TRBD1, was not checked against the DNA. TRBV21-1 is classified as a pseudogene. The CDR3 sequence is CASSKAGYRPSTDTQYF. In DNA form, the CDR3 reads TGTGCCAGCAGCAAAGCAGGTTACAGACCTAGCACAGATACGCAGTATTTT.